This note documents a single T cell receptor beta chain sequence. These data originate in a study of blood T cell repertoires in COVID-19. The CDR3 consists of 14 residues. CDR1 is WSHSY, CDR2 SAAADI, per germline. Trimming left V 0 bases short and J 6 bases short, with 9 bases between. Produced via immunoSEQ multiplex PCR; TCRdb's table is partial and in-frame only. The table records a few hundred thousand clones, 85% of them present only once. Sequencing was performed on peripheral blood. The V and J genes are TRBV10-2 and TRBJ1-5; D ambiguous. The TCR was taken from a woman aged 18-29 years with acute or convalescent COVID-19. The chain's CDR3 is CASSESNAGQPQHF. CDR3 coding DNA: TGCGCCAGCAGTGAGTCGAACGCGGGTCAGCCCCAGCATTTT.